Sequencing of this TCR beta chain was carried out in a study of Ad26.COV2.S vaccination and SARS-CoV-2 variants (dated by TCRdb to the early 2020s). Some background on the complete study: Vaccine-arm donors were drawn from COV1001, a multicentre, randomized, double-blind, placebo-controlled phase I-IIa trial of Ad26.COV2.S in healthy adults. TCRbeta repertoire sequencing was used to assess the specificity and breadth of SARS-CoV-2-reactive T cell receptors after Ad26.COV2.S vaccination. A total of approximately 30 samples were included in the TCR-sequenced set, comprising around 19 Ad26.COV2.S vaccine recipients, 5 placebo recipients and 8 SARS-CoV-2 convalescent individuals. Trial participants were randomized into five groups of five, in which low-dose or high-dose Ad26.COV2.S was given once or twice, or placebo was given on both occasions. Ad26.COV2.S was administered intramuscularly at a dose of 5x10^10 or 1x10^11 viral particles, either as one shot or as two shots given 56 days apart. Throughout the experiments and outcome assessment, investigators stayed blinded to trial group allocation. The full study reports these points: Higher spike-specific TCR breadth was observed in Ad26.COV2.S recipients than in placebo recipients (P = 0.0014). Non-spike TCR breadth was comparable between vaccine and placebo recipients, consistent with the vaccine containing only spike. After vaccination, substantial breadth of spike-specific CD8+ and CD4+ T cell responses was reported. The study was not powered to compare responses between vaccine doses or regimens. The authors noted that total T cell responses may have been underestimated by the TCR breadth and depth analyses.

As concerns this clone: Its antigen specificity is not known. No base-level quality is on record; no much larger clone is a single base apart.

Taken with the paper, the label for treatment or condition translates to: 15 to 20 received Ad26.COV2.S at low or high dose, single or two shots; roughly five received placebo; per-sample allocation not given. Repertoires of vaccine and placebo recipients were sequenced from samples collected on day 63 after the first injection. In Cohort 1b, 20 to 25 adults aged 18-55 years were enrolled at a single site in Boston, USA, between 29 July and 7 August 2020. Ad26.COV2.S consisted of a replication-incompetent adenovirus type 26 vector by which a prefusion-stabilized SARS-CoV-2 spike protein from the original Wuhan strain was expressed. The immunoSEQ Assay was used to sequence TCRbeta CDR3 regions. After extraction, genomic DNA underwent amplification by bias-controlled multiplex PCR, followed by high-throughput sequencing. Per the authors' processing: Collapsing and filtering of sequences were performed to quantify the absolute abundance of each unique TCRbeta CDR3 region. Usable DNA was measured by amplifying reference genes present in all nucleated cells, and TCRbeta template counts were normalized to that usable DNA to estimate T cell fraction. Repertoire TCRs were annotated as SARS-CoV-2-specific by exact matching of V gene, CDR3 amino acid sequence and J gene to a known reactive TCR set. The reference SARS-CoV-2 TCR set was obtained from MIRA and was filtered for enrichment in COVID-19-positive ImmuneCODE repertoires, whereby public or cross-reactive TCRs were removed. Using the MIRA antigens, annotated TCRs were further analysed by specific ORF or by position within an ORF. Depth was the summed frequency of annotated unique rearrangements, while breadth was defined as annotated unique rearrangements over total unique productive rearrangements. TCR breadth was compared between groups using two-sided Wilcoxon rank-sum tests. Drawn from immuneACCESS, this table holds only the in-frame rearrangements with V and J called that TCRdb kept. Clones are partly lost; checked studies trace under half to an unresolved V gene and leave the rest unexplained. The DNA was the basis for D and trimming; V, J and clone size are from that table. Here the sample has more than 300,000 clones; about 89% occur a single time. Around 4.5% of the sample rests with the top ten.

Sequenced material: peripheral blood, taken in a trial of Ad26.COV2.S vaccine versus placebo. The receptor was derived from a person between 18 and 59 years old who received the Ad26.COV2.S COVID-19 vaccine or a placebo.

CDR3 loop: CASSLVGGELFF. The sequenced DNA: TGTGCCAGCAGCTTAGTTGGCGGGGAGCTGTTTTTT. This receptor chain uses TRBV11-3 and TRBJ2-2, with the D gene not confidently named. Spanning cysteine to phenylalanine, the CDR3 consists of 12 amino acids. Only the CDR3 portion is preserved as DNA: 36 bases, with reading frame beginning at the first base. The germline V gene gives CDR1 as SGHNT and CDR2 as YENEEA. V is pared back by 1 base and J by 7 bases, with 4 bases lying between the germline termini.